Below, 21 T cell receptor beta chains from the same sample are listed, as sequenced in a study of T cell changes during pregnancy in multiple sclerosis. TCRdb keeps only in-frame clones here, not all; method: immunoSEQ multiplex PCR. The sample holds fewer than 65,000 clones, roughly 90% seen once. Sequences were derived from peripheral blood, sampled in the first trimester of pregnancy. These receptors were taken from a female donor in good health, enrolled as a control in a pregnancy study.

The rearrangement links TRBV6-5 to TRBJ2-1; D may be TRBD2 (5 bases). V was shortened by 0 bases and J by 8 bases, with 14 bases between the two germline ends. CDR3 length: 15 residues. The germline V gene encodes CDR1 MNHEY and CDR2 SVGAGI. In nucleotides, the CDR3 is TGTGCCAGCAGTTACTCGATCGAGAGGGTACATGAGCAGTTCTTC. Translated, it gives CASSYSIERVHEQFF.

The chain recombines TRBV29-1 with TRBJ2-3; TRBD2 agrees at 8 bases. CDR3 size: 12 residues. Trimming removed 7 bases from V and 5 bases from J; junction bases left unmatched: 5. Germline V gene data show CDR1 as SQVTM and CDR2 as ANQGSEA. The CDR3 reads CSDLSGGDTQYF. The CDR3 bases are TGCAGCGACCTAAGCGGGGGAGATACGCAGTATTTT.

This CDR3 reads CASSLYYGTEAFF. The CDR3 region has the DNA TGCGCCAGCAGCTTGTACTATGGGACTGAAGCTTTCTTT. The rearrangement links TRBV5-1 to TRBJ1-1; no reliable D call. Germline V CDR1 and CDR2: SGHRS, YFSETQ. Trimming pared 1 base from V and 5 bases from J, leaving 9 bases between. The CDR3 extends over 13 amino acids.

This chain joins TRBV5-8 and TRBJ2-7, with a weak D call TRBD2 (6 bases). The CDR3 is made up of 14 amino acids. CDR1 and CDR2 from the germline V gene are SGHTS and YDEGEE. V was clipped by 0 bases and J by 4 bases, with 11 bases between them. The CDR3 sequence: CASSLGGGGYEQYF. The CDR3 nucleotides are TGTGCCAGCAGCTTGGGGGGAGGAGGGTACGAGCAGTACTTC. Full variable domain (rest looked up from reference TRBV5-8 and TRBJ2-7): EAGVTQSPTHLIKTRGQQATLRCSPISGHTSVYWYQQALGLGLQFLLWYDEGEERNRGNFPPRFSGRQFPNYSSELNVNALELEDSALYLCASSLGGGGYEQYFGPGTRLTVT.

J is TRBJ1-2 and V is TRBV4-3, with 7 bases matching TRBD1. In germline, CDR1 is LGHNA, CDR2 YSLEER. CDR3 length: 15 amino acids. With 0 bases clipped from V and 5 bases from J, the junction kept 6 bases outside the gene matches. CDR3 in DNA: TGCGCCAGCAGCCAAGATCCCCAGGGACAGTATGGCTACACCTTC. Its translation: CASSQDPQGQYGYTF.

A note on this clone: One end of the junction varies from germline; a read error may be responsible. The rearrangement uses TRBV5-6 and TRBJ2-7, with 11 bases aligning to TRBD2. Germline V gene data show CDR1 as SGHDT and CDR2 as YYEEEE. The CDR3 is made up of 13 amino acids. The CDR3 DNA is TGTGCCAGCAGCTTGAAGGGTCTGACTAGCGGGACTTTC. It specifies CASSLKGLTSGTF. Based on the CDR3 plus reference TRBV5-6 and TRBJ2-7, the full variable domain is DAGVTQSPTHLIKTRGQQVTLRCSPKSGHDTVSWYQQALGQGPQFIFQYYEEEERQRGNFPDRFSGHQFPNYSSELNVNALLLGDSALYLCASSLKGLTSGTFGPGTRLTVT.

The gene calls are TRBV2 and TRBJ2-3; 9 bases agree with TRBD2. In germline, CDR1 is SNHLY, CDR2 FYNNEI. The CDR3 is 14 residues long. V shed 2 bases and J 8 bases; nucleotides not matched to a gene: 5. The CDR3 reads CASSERRGGATQYF. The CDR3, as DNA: TGTGCCAGCAGTGAACGGCGGGGGGGCGCTACGCAGTATTTT.

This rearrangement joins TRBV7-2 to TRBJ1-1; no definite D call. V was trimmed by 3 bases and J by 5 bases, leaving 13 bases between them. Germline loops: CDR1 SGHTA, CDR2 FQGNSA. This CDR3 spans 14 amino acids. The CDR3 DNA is TGTGCCAGCAGCTTCGGTCCCGGTGGTACTGAAGCTTTCTTT. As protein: CASSFGPGGTEAFF. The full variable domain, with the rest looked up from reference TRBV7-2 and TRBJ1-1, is GAGVSQSPSNKVTEKGKDVELRCDPISGHTALYWYRQSLGQGLEFLIYFQGNSAPDKSGLPSDRFSAERTGGSVSTLTIQRTQQEDSAVYLCASSFGPGGTEAFFGQGTRLTVV.

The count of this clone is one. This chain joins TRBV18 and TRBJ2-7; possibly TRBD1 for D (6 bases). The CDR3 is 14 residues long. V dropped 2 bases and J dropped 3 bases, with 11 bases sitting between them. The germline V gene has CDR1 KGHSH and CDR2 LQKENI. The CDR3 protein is CASSPGQQVYEQYF. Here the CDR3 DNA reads TGTGCCAGCTCACCAGGACAGCAGGTCTACGAGCAGTACTTC.

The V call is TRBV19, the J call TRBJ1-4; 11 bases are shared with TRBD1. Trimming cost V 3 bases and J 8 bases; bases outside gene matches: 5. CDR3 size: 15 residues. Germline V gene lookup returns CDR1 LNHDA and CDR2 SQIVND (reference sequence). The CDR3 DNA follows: TGTGCCAGTAGTATTGGACAGGGGGCAAGGGAAAAACTGTTTTTT. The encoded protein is CASSIGQGAREKLFF.

DNA of the CDR3: TGTGCCATCAGCCTGGACAGCAAAACTGAAGCTTTCTTT. Its protein is CAISLDSKTEAFF. The genes are TRBV10-3 and TRBJ1-1; D possibly corresponds to TRBD1 (6 bases). Germline lookup yields CDR1 ENHRY and CDR2 SYGVKD. The CDR3 covers 13 residues. The ends were cut back, 6 bases at V and 5 bases at J, with 13 bases in the middle.

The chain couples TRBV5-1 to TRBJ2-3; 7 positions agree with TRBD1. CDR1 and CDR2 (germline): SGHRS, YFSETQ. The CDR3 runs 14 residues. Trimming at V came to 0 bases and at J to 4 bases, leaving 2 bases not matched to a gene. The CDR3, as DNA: TGCGCCAGCAGCTTGGTGCAGGGGGCAGATACGCAGTATTTT. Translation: CASSLVQGADTQYF. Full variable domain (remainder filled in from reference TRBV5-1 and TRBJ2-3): KAGVTQTPRYLIKTRGQQVTLSCSPISGHRSVSWYQQTPGQGLQFLFEYFSETQRNKGNFPGRFSGRQFSNSRSEMNVSTLELGDSALYLCASSLVQGADTQYFGPGTRLTVL.

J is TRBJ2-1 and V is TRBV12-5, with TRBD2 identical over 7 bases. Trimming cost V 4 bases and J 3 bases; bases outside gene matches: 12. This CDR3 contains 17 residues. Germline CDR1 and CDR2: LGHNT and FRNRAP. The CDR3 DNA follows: TGTGCTAGTGGTTCCCGCCCCCGGGGAGGGATCTACAATGAGCAGTTCTTC. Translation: CASGSRPRGGIYNEQFF. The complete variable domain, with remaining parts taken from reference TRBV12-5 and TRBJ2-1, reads DARVTQTPRHKVTEMGQEVTMRCQPILGHNTVFWYRQTMMQGLELLAYFRNRAPLDDSGMPKDRFSAEMPDATLATLKIQPSEPRDSAVYFCASGSRPRGGIYNEQFFGPGTRLTVL.

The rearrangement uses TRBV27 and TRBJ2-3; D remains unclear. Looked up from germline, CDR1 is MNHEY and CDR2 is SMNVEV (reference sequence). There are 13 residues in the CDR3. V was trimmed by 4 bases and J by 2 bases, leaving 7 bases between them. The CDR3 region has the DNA TGTGCCAGCAGTTCAGAATTCACAGATACGCAGTATTTT. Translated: CASSSEFTDTQYF.

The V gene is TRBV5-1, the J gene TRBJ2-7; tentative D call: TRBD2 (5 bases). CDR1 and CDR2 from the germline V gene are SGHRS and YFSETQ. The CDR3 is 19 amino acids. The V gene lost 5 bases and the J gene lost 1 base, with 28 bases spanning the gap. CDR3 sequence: CASRPYPVWLGSGSYEQYF. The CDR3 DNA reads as TGCGCCAGCAGACCGTACCCAGTGTGGCTGGGATCGGGATCCTACGAGCAGTACTTC.

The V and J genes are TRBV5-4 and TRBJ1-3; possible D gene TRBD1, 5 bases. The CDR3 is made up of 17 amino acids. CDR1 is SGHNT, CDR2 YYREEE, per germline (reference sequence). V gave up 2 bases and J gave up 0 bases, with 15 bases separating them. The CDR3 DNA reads TGTGCCAGCAGCTTAGGTGCCGGGGGGAGCTCTGGAAACACCATATATTTT. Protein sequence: CASSLGAGGSSGNTIYF.

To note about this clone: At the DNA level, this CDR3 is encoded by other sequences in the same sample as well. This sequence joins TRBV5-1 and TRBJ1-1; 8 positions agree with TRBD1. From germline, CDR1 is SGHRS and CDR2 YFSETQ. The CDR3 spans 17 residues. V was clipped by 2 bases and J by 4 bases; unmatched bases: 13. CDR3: CASSLGQGRVGGTEAFF. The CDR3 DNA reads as TGCGCCAGCAGCTTAGGACAGGGTAGAGTTGGTGGCACTGAAGCTTTCTTT.

CDR3 region: CATSRDRFTNYGYTF. The CDR3 nucleotides are TGTGCCACCAGCAGAGACAGATTTACTAACTATGGCTACACCTTC. The chain joins TRBV15 to TRBJ1-2; D is uncertain. From germline, CDR1 is LNHNV and CDR2 YYDKDF (reference sequence). The CDR3 runs 15 residues. V lost 0 bases and J lost 0, with 8 bases in between.

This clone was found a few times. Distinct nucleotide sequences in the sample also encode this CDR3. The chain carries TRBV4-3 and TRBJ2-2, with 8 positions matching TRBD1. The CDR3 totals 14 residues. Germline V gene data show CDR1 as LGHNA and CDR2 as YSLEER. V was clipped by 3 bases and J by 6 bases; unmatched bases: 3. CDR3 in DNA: TGCGCCAGCAGCCAGGCACAGGGGGCCGGGGAGCTGTTTTTT. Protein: CASSQAQGAGELFF.

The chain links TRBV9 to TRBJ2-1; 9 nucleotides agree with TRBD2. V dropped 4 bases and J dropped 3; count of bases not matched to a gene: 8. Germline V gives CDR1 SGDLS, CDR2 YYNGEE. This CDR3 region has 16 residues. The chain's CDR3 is CASSRGTRGGYNEQFF. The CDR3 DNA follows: TGTGCCAGCAGCCGGGGTACGCGGGGGGGCTACAATGAGCAGTTCTTC.

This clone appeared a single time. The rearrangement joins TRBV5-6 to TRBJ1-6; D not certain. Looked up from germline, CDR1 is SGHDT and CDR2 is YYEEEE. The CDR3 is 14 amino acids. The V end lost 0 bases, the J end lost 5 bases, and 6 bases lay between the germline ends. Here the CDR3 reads CASSLELNNSPLHF. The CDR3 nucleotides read TGTGCCAGCAGCTTGGAACTGAATAATTCACCCCTCCACTTT. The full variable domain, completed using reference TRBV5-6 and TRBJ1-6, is DAGVTQSPTHLIKTRGQQVTLRCSPKSGHDTVSWYQQALGQGPQFIFQYYEEEERQRGNFPDRFSGHQFPNYSSELNVNALLLGDSALYLCASSLELNNSPLHFGNGTRLTVT.